These 19 T cell receptor beta chains originate from one sample sequenced in a study of control samples from healthy donors and cancer patients. Clones were read by immunoSEQ multiplex PCR, and TCRdb kept only the in-frame ones, dropping some. The table records 9,500 to 15,000 clones, roughly 95% of them present only once. The sequenced sample consisted of PBMCs. The origin of the receptors is a man between 70 and 80 years old with head and neck cancer.

The chain uses TRBV3-1 (or the pseudogene TRBV3-2) and TRBJ1-5; D might be TRBD1 (5 bases). V lost 1 base and J 4 bases, leaving 11 bases between the germline ends. The V gene's germline CDR1 is LGHDT and CDR2 YNNKEL (reference sequence). This CDR3 contains 15 residues. The CDR3 bases are TGTGCCAGCAGCCAAGGACAGAGGGTGAATCAGCCCCAGCATTTT. It specifies CASSQGQRVNQPQHF.

The V gene is TRBV11-3, the J gene TRBJ2-3; 8 bases align to TRBD2. Germline V gene data show CDR1 as SGHNT and CDR2 as YENEEA. CDR3 length: 13 amino acids. V lost 5 bases to trimming and J lost 3 bases; unmatched junction nucleotides: 1. CDR3 residues: CASSGGGTDTQYF. The CDR3 nucleotides read TGTGCCAGCAGCGGCGGGGGGACAGATACGCAGTATTTT.

The chain employs TRBV6-5 and TRBJ2-2, with TRBD2 identical over 7 bases. There are 15 residues in the CDR3. V shed 4 bases, J shed 4 bases, and the junction held 6 bases outside the gene matches. CDR1 is MNHEY and CDR2 is SVGAGI in the germline V gene. Written as DNA, the CDR3 is TGTGCCAGCAGTTTATTTGGGGGGGGCACCGGGGAGCTGTTTTTT. Amino acids: CASSLFGGGTGELFF.

The chain uses TRBV29-1 and TRBJ1-3; no clear D. Deletions cut 0 bases from V and 3 bases from J, with 21 bases between. The CDR3 runs to 18 residues. Germline CDR1 reads SQVTM; CDR2 reads ANQGSEA. The CDR3 DNA reads as TGCAGCGTTGAAGATTGGGGTGCCCCAGGATTAGGTGGAAACACCATATATTTT. Translated: CSVEDWGAPGLGGNTIYF.

This clone was seen just once. V gene TRBV3-1 (or the pseudogene TRBV3-2) combines with J gene TRBJ1-5; D unresolved. Germline values: CDR1 LGHDT, CDR2 YNNKEL (reference sequence). The CDR3 sequence is 15 residues long. The ends were cut back, 0 bases at V and 1 base at J, with 7 bases in the middle. Here the CDR3 reads CASSQDGRSNQPQHF. CDR3 in DNA: TGTGCCAGCAGCCAAGACGGCAGGAGCAATCAGCCCCAGCATTTT.

The rearrangement uses TRBV6-6 and TRBJ1-5, with 9 bases that match TRBD1. Germline-derived CDR1 and CDR2 are MNHNY and SVGAGI (reference sequence). CDR3 length: 15 residues. Trimming cost V 6 bases and J 7 bases; bases outside gene matches: 10. The CDR3 sequence: CASRPGTGTLQPQHF. The DNA for the CDR3 is TGTGCCAGCAGGCCCGGGACAGGGACCCTCCAGCCCCAGCATTTT.

The chain employs TRBV5-6 and TRBJ1-2; tentative D call: TRBD1 (5 bases). V lost 4 bases and J 4 bases, leaving 20 bases between the germline ends. Germline values: CDR1 SGHDT, CDR2 YYEEEE. The CDR3 length is 16 residues. Here the CDR3 reads CASSDFGAGFSYGYTF. For the CDR3, the DNA is TGTGCCAGCAGCGACTTCGGTGCAGGGTTTAGCTATGGCTACACCTTC.

In nucleotides, the CDR3 is TGTGCCAGCAGCTTAGTCAGCGGGAGGGTCTACGAGCAGTACTTC. Amino acid sequence: CASSLVSGRVYEQYF. This chain joins TRBV7-9 and TRBJ2-7; 10 nucleotides align to TRBD2. The junction had 3 bases not matched to a gene; V was cut back by 1 base and J by 3 bases. The germline V gene encodes CDR1 SEHNR and CDR2 FQNEAQ (reference sequence). The CDR3 loop spans 15 amino acids. Combining the CDR3 with reference TRBV7-9 and TRBJ2-7 gives the whole variable domain DTGVSQNPRHKITKRGQNVTFRCDPISEHNRLYWYRQTLGQGPEFLTYFQNEAQLEKSRLLSDRFSAERPKGSFSTLEIQRTEQGDSAMYLCASSLVSGRVYEQYFGPGTRLTVT.

The V call is TRBV3-1 (or the pseudogene TRBV3-2), the J call TRBJ1-6; D is unresolved. This CDR3 is 11 amino acids long. Trimming pared 1 base from V and 14 bases from J, leaving 6 bases between. The germline CDR1 and CDR2 sequences are LGHDT and YNNKEL (reference sequence). The CDR3 loop is CASSQGRSLHF. In nucleotides, the CDR3 is TGTGCCAGCAGCCAAGGGAGGTCCCTCCACTTT.

The chain couples TRBV7-9 to TRBJ2-1; 7 bases map to TRBD1. The V gene's germline CDR1 is SEHNR and CDR2 FQNEAQ (reference sequence). The junction had 3 bases not matched to a gene; V was cut back by 5 bases and J by 5 bases. The CDR3 extends over 13 amino acids. In nucleotides, the CDR3 is TGTGCCAGCAGCCCCGGACAGGACAATGAGCAGTTCTTC. This gives the protein CASSPGQDNEQFF.

The gene calls are TRBV7-3 and TRBJ2-5; D is uncertain. Germline assignment: CDR1 SGHTA and CDR2 FQGTGA. CDR3 size: 16 residues. Trimming took off 1 base at V and 2 bases at J, with 14 bases between the two ends. CDR3 sequence: CASSLIPDPRQETQYF. The CDR3 nucleotides read TGTGCCAGCAGCTTAATTCCCGACCCGAGACAAGAGACCCAGTACTTC.

The chain uses TRBV5-1 and TRBJ1-3, with 11 bases identical to TRBD1. The CDR3 extends over 14 amino acids. Germline-derived CDR1 and CDR2 are SGHRS and YFSETQ. With 4 bases clipped from V and 8 bases from J, the junction kept 5 bases outside the gene matches. DNA for the CDR3: TGCGCCAGCAGCCGAGGACAGGGGGCAGACACCATATATTTT. Translating it yields CASSRGQGADTIYF.

The chain uses TRBV27 and TRBJ2-7; 10 bases line up with TRBD1. The germline V gene encodes CDR1 MNHEY and CDR2 SMNVEV (reference sequence). After removal of 2 bases from V and 7 bases from J, the junction contained 5 bases not matched to a gene. This CDR3 has 14 amino acids. The CDR3 nucleotides are TGTGCCAGCAGTTTAAGACAGGGGGCGAGTGAGCAGTACTTC. It specifies CASSLRQGASEQYF.

The V gene is TRBV5-1, the J gene TRBJ1-2; D call uncertain. Per germline, CDR1 SGHRS and CDR2 YFSETQ. The CDR3 runs to 14 residues. V dropped 2 bases and J dropped 2 bases, with 10 bases sitting between them. This CDR3 is CASSLIGQNYGYTF. The CDR3 region has the DNA TGCGCCAGCAGCTTAATCGGGCAGAACTATGGCTACACCTTC.

The chain uses TRBV30 and TRBJ2-1; TRBD1 agrees at 9 bases. CDR1 is GTSNPN, CDR2 SVGIG, per germline (reference sequence). The CDR3 covers 15 residues. Trimming removed 3 bases from V and 1 base from J; junction bases left unmatched: 4. The CDR3 bases are TGTGCCTGGAGGATGGACAGGGGATCCTACAATGAGCAGTTCTTC. Its translation: CAWRMDRGSYNEQFF. Using reference TRBV30 and TRBJ2-1 for the parts outside the CDR3, the full variable domain is SQTIHQWPATLVQPVGSPLSLECTVEGTSNPNLYWYRQAAGRGLQLLFYSVGIGQISSEVPQNLSASRPQDRQFILSSKKLLLSDSGFYLCAWRMDRGSYNEQFFGPGTRLTVL.

This clone was seen a single time. The rearrangement links TRBV5-1 to TRBJ1-1; D is uncertain. V was cut by 1 base and J by 5 bases, with 9 bases left in between. Germline loops: CDR1 SGHRS, CDR2 YFSETQ. This CDR3 region has 13 residues. CDR3 residues: CASSLIPGTEAFF. CDR3 nucleotides: TGCGCCAGCAGCTTGATCCCCGGTACTGAAGCTTTCTTT. Looking up the rest from reference TRBV5-1 and TRBJ1-1 gives the full variable domain: KAGVTQTPRYLIKTRGQQVTLSCSPISGHRSVSWYQQTPGQGLQFLFEYFSETQRNKGNFPGRFSGRQFSNSRSEMNVSTLELGDSALYLCASSLIPGTEAFFGQGTRLTVV.

The rearrangement links TRBV30 to TRBJ2-7; TRBD2 matches 7 bases. Germline CDR1 GTSNPN, CDR2 SVGIG (reference sequence). V gave up 5 bases and J gave up 9 bases; unmatched junction bases: 7. The CDR3 spans 11 residues. CDR3 nucleotide sequence: TGTGCCTGGGGGGGGGACTCGAGGCAGTACTTC. Protein product: CAWGGDSRQYF.

The J gene is TRBJ1-2, the V gene TRBV5-1; D gene unclear. Trimming left V 0 bases short and J 1 base short, with 13 bases between. This CDR3 region has 16 residues. Germline loops: CDR1 SGHRS, CDR2 YFSETQ. In nucleotides, the CDR3 is TGCGCCAGCAGCTTGGTTGCGGCGGCCGTTAACTATGGCTACACCTTC. Translation: CASSLVAAAVNYGYTF.

The rearrangement uses TRBV30 and TRBJ2-5; 8 bases line up with TRBD1. V was pared by 4 bases and J by 4 bases, with 5 bases of the junction left unmatched. The CDR3 is 13 residues long. Germline V CDR1 and CDR2: GTSNPN, SVGIG (reference sequence). CDR3 residues: CAWTFGQGETQYF. In DNA, the CDR3 is TGTGCCTGGACCTTCGGACAGGGAGAGACCCAGTACTTC.